The next 25 T cell receptor beta chains were all read from a single sample in a study of PD-1 blockade in classical Hodgkin lymphoma. Autologous stem cell transplantation was followed by relapse in every patient, and brentuximab vedotin exposure varied. Produced via immunoSEQ multiplex PCR; TCRdb's table is partial and in-frame only. The sample yields 90,000 to 130,000 clones, roughly nine tenths seen once. Sequencing used peripheral blood mononuclear cells (PBMCs), obtained before the second cycle of nivolumab. The receptors originated from a human donor with classical Hodgkin lymphoma.

The chain carries TRBV4-2 and TRBJ2-7, with D perhaps TRBD2 (5 bases). The CDR3 is 16 amino acids. Trimming removed 0 bases from V and 2 bases from J, with 14 bases in between. Germline CDR1 and CDR2: LGHNA and YNFKEQ. The CDR3 DNA is TGTGCCAGCAGCCAAGATGAAGGGCTAGCAGCCTACGAGCAGTACTTC. It is translated as CASSQDEGLAAYEQYF.

V usage is TRBV4-3 and J usage is TRBJ2-1; D ambiguous. Trimming took 0 bases from V and 8 from J, leaving 5 bases between them. The germline gives CDR1 LGHNA, CDR2 YSLEER. The CDR3 totals 12 residues. The CDR3 here is CASSQDHHEQFF. CDR3 nucleotides: TGCGCCAGCAGCCAAGATCACCATGAGCAGTTCTTC.

A single count supports this clone. CDR3 DNA: TGTGCCAGCACTCATAGGAGCGATGAGCAGTTCTTC. Protein: CASTHRSDEQFF. The genes are TRBV28 and TRBJ2-1, with unresolved D. V lost 7 bases and J lost 8, with 12 bases in between. Germline V gives CDR1 MDHEN, CDR2 SYDVKM. The CDR3 length is 12 residues.

This clone was seen a few times. Here the CDR3 DNA reads TGCGCCAGCGCGACAGGGGGCGGAGAGACCCAGTACTTC. The encoded protein is CASATGGGETQYF. The rearrangement joins TRBV5-1 to TRBJ2-5; 10 bases line up with TRBD1. J gave up 4 bases and V 7 bases, and 4 bases lay outside the gene matches. The CDR3 is 13 residues long. Germline V gives CDR1 SGHRS, CDR2 YFSETQ.

V is TRBV19 and J is TRBJ2-1, with TRBD1 as a possible D gene (5 bases). With 3 bases removed from V and 4 bases from J, the gap between germline ends came to 13 bases. The germline CDR1 and CDR2 sequences are LNHDA and SQIVND (reference sequence). The CDR3 has 15 amino acids. The CDR3 loop is CASSISSAGYNEQFF. CDR3 DNA: TGTGCCAGTAGTATTTCGTCCGCAGGGTACAATGAGCAGTTCTTC.

This clone has just a few counts. The V gene is TRBV28, the J gene TRBJ1-2, with D uncertain. This CDR3 comprises 12 residues. The ends were cut back, 6 bases at V and 5 bases at J, with 10 bases in the middle. CDR1 is MDHEN, CDR2 SYDVKM, per germline. The CDR3 here is CASSREPYGYTF. The CDR3 DNA reads as TGTGCCAGCAGCCGGGAACCGTATGGCTACACCTTC.

Here the CDR3 reads CASSKSISEAGELFF. Written as DNA, the CDR3 is TGTGCCAGCAGCAAGTCTATAAGTGAGGCTGGGGAGCTGTTTTTT. This rearrangement joins TRBV7-7 to TRBJ2-2; D is ambiguous. The CDR3 contains 15 residues. Germline loops: CDR1 SSHAT, CDR2 FNYEAQ (reference sequence). The ends were cut back, 5 bases at V and 8 bases at J, with 18 bases in the middle.

A single count supports this clone. V is TRBV4-1 and J is TRBJ2-1, with D maybe TRBD2 (6 bases). Per germline, CDR1 MGHRA and CDR2 YSYEKL. Trimming shortened V by 1 base and J by 8 bases, and 21 bases separated the two germline ends. The CDR3 sequence is 17 residues long. CDR3 nucleotides: TGCGCCAGCAGCCAAGTTTGGAGGGGCACCCGGGGCGATGAGCAGTTCTTC. Protein sequence: CASSQVWRGTRGDEQFF.

This clone was detected only once. J is TRBJ2-3 and V is TRBV29-1; no clear D. The CDR3 loop spans 13 amino acids. V gave up 3 bases and J gave up 4 bases, with 11 bases separating them. Germline V gene data show CDR1 as SQVTM and CDR2 as ANQGSEA. CDR3 amino acids: CSVDGTWPDTQYF. CDR3 DNA: TGCAGCGTTGATGGCACCTGGCCAGATACGCAGTATTTT.

The chain combines TRBV18 with TRBJ2-5; D uncertain. The CDR3 spans 16 residues. Germline V CDR1 and CDR2: KGHSH, LQKENI. Deletions cut 2 bases from V and 2 bases from J, with 15 bases between. CDR3 sequence (DNA): TGTGCCAGCTCACCAACCGGAACAGCCCTACAAGAGACCCAGTACTTC. It codes for CASSPTGTALQETQYF.

This sequence joins TRBV7-2 and TRBJ1-5; D is unclear. V was pared by 3 bases and J by 6 bases, with 12 bases between. Looked up from germline, CDR1 is SGHTA and CDR2 is FQGNSA. This CDR3 comprises 14 residues. CDR3 amino acids: CASSFDRLGQPQHF. The CDR3 DNA follows: TGTGCCAGCAGCTTCGATAGGTTAGGTCAGCCCCAGCATTTT.

J is TRBJ2-3 and V is TRBV2; 7 nucleotides agree with TRBD2. The germline V gene encodes CDR1 SNHLY and CDR2 FYNNEI. CDR3 size: 16 residues. V was pared by 5 bases and J by 6 bases, with 14 bases of the junction left unmatched. The CDR3 coding sequence is TGTGCCAGCAGTCAGGGAGGGCGGCGGGAGTCTGATACGCAGTATTTT. Its protein product is CASSQGGRRESDTQYF.

The chain has TRBV27 and TRBJ2-1; 9 bases match TRBD1. This CDR3 region has 13 residues. V lost 3 bases, J lost 7 bases, and 1 base stayed unmatched. Germline V gene lookup returns CDR1 MNHEY and CDR2 SMNVEV (reference sequence). The CDR3 DNA is TGTGCCAGCAGTTTCGACAGGGGGAATGAGCAGTTCTTC. Its protein product is CASSFDRGNEQFF.

The chain employs TRBV4-3 and TRBJ2-1; D may be TRBD1 (5 bases). The V and J ends lost 4 bases and 2 bases respectively, with 12 bases between them. Germline values: CDR1 LGHNA, CDR2 YSLEER. CDR3 length: 15 residues. The CDR3 DNA sequence: TGCGCCAGCAGCCTTCAGGGAAATGCCTACAATGAGCAGTTCTTC. This gives the protein CASSLQGNAYNEQFF.

V gene TRBV25-1 combines with J gene TRBJ1-5, with D tentatively TRBD1 (6 bases). The CDR3 loop spans 13 amino acids. V dropped 4 bases and J dropped 4 bases, with 8 bases sitting between them. Germline V CDR1 and CDR2: MGHDK, SYGVNS. The CDR3 DNA sequence: TGTGCCAGCAGTGTCCAGGGGAATCAGCCCCAGCATTTT. Translating it yields CASSVQGNQPQHF.

This sequence joins TRBV13 and TRBJ1-1, with D possibly being TRBD1 (6 bases). This CDR3 spans 14 amino acids. Between the trimmed V and J ends, which lost 5 bases and 1 base, there was a span of 11 bases. Germline assignment: CDR1 PRHDT and CDR2 FYEKMQ (reference sequence). The CDR3 reads CASSRDRRNTEAFF. Here the CDR3 DNA reads TGTGCCAGCAGCCGCGACAGGCGGAACACTGAAGCTTTCTTT. Using reference TRBV13 and TRBJ1-1 for the parts outside the CDR3, the full variable domain is AAGVIQSPRHLIKEKRETATLKCYPIPRHDTVYWYQQGPGQDPQFLISFYEKMQSDKGSIPDRFSAQQFSDYHSELNMSSLELGDSALYFCASSRDRRNTEAFFGQGTRLTVV.

This sequence joins TRBV28 and TRBJ1-2; perhaps TRBD1 as D (6 bases). CDR1 MDHEN and CDR2 SYDVKM come from the germline V gene. Trimming took off 6 bases at V and 5 bases at J, with 19 bases between the two ends. The CDR3 sequence is 15 residues long. Here the CDR3 DNA reads TGTGCCAGCAGGGGACACAGGGAGGGAAAGTATGGCTACACCTTC. Protein sequence: CASRGHREGKYGYTF.

V and J are TRBV4-1 and TRBJ2-5; D uncertain. Trimming pared 4 bases from V and 4 bases from J, leaving 10 bases between. The CDR3 has 13 residues. Germline CDR1 and CDR2: MGHRA and YSYEKL. CDR3 nucleotide sequence: TGCGCCAGCAGCCTTATCCTGCGAGAGACCCAGTACTTC. This codes for CASSLILRETQYF.

The CDR3 DNA reads TGTGCCAGCAGTCTACAGGGGGCAAACAATCAGCCCCAGCATTTT. It specifies CASSLQGANNQPQHF. The chain employs TRBV5-6 and TRBJ1-5; 9 bases are shared with TRBD1. The V segment lost 5 bases and the J segment 3 bases; nucleotides outside the gene matches: 6. The CDR3 totals 15 residues. Germline V gene data show CDR1 as SGHDT and CDR2 as YYEEEE.

This clone was found a few times. The V gene is TRBV18, the J gene TRBJ2-6; 9 nucleotides match TRBD2. V lost 1 base and J lost 0; bases outside the gene matches: 13. Germline V gene sequence: CDR1 KGHSH, CDR2 LQKENI. CDR3 length: 21 residues. The CDR3 DNA follows: TGTGCCAGCTCACCACGGCGGGAGGGCCAACTTAGGAGCTCTGGGGCCAACGTCCTGACTTTC. It encodes CASSPRREGQLRSSGANVLTF.

V usage is TRBV7-2 and J usage is TRBJ1-2; D is uncertain. This CDR3 has 15 residues. V gave up 5 bases and J gave up 0 bases, with 13 bases separating them. CDR1 is SGHTA and CDR2 is FQGNSA in the germline V gene. The CDR3 DNA reads TGTGCCAGCAGCCCCTCGGCCCCGCCTAACTATGGCTACACCTTC. This codes for CASSPSAPPNYGYTF.

V usage is TRBV29-1 and J usage is TRBJ2-1; D perhaps matches TRBD2 (6 bases). Germline CDR1 reads SQVTM; CDR2 reads ANQGSEA. This CDR3 is 17 amino acids long. The V gene lost 6 bases and the J gene lost 3 bases, with 24 bases spanning the gap. The CDR3 DNA reads TGCAGCGTCAATCTAGCGTCACAGAAGGGCGACTACAATGAGCAGTTCTTC. This sequence encodes CSVNLASQKGDYNEQFF.

The chain recombines TRBV27 with TRBJ2-5; TRBD2 matches at 13 bases. TRBJ2-7 explains the end of the DNA better; the J call may be wrong. CDR1 MNHEY and CDR2 SMNVEV come from the germline V gene (reference sequence). The CDR3 has 16 residues. Here the CDR3 DNA reads TGTGCCAGCAGTCCCCAGGGACTAGCGGGACTCTACGAGCAGTACTTC. This sequence encodes CASSPQGLAGLYEQYF.

This chain uses TRBV19 with TRBJ2-1; 10 bases match TRBD1. CDR3 size: 14 residues. With 9 bases clipped from V and 7 bases from J, the junction kept 9 bases outside the gene matches. CDR1 and CDR2 from the germline V gene are LNHDA and SQIVND (reference sequence). CDR3: CASRRDRGVNEQFF. CDR3 sequence (DNA): TGTGCCAGCAGACGGGACAGGGGCGTTAATGAGCAGTTCTTC.

In this sample, this clone turned up once. V is TRBV7-9 and J is TRBJ1-2, with D possibly being TRBD1 (5 bases). The CDR3 loop spans 17 amino acids. Trimming took 1 base from V and 0 from J, leaving 15 bases between them. Germline V gene data show CDR1 as SEHNR and CDR2 as FQNEAQ (reference sequence). The CDR3 DNA reads as TGTGCCAGCAGCTTAGATCACAGGTTCAACTCTAACTATGGCTACACCTTC. It yields the protein CASSLDHRFNSNYGYTF.